This TCR beta chain was profiled in a study of blood T cells in healthy people across ages. Sample-barcoded 5' priming and a J-beta primer mix drove a second PCR of roughly 7 to 11 cycles. Every sample produced at least 2.5 million CDR3-containing paired-end reads. TCRdb reprocessed the 5' RACE reads with MiXCR, giving one entry per CDR3 protein. This sample yields some 640,000 distinct CDR3 sequences, of which roughly 50% are seen a single time; 30% to 40% belongs to the top ten. V was cut by 5 bases and J by 2 bases, with 16 bases left in between. The CDR3 covers 15 residues. Germline assignment: CDR1 MNHEY and CDR2 SMNVEV (reference sequence). This clonotype has more than one count but fewer than ten.

The sequencing input was blood. This TCR was recovered from a woman aged 60 to 75 in good health. The chain couples TRBV27 to TRBJ2-7; D may be TRBD2 (5 bases). The CDR3 DNA reads TGTGCCAGCAGTCGCGGCGTCGACTACCCCTACGAGCAGTACTTC. Translating it yields CASSRGVDYPYEQYF.